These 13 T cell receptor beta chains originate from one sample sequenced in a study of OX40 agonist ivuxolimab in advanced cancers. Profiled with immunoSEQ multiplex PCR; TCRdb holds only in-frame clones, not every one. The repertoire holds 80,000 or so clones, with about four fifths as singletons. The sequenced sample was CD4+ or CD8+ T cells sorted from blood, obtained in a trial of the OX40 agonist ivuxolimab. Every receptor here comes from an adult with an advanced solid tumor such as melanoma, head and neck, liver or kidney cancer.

The CDR3 region has the DNA TGTGCCAGCAGTTGGGGGAGCGGGCTAAGCACAGATACGCAGTATTTT. Amino acids: CASSWGSGLSTDTQYF. The rearrangement links TRBV6-6 to TRBJ2-3, with D maybe TRBD2 (6 bases). Germline CDR1 reads MNHNY; CDR2 reads SVGAGI (reference sequence). This CDR3 is built from 16 residues. V gave up 4 bases and J gave up 0 bases, with 14 bases separating them.

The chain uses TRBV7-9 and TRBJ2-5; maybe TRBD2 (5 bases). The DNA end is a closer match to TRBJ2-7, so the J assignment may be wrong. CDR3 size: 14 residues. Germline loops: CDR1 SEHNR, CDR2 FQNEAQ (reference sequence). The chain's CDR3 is CASSLVTSFGEQYF. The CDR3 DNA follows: TGTGCCAGCAGCTTAGTAACTAGTTTTGGCGAGCAGTACTTC.

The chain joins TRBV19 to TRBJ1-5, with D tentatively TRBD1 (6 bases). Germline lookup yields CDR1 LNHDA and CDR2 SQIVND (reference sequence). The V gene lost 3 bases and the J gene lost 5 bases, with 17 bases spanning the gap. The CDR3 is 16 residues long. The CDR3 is CASSIGSGQRDQPQHF. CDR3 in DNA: TGTGCCAGTAGTATCGGTTCGGGACAAAGGGATCAGCCCCAGCATTTT.

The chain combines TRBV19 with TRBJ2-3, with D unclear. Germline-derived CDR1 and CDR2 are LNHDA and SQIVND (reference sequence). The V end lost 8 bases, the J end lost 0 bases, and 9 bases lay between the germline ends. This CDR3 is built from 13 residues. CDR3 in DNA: TGTGCCAGTCGACGGATTAGCACAGATACGCAGTATTTT. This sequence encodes CASRRISTDTQYF.

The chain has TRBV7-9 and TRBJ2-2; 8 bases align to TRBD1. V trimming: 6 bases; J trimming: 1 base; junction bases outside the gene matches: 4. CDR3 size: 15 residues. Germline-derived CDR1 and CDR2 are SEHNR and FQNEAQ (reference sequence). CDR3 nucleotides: TGTGCCAGCAGACCCACAGGGGGGAACACCGGGGAGCTGTTTTTT. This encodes CASRPTGGNTGELFF.

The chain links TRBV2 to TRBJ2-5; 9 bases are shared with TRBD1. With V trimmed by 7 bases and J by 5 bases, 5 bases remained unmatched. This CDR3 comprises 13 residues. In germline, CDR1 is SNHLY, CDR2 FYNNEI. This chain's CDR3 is CASTGQGSETQYF. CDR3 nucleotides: TGTGCCAGCACGGGACAGGGAAGCGAGACCCAGTACTTC. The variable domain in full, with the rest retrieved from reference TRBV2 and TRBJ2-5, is EPEVTQTPSHQVTQMGQEVILRCVPISNHLYFYWYRQILGQKVEFLVSFYNNEISEKSEIFDDQFSVERPDGSNFTLKIRSTKLEDSAMYFCASTGQGSETQYFGPGTRLLVL.

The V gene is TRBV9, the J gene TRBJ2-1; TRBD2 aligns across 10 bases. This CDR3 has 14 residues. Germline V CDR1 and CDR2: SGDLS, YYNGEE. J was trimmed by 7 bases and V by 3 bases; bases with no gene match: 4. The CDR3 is CASSAAGGWNEQFF. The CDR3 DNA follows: TGTGCCAGCAGCGCAGCGGGGGGGTGGAATGAGCAGTTCTTC.

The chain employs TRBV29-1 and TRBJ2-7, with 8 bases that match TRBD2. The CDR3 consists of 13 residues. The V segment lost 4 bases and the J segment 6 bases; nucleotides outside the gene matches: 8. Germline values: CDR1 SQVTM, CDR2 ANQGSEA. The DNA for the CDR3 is TGCAGCGTTGCGGCCAGCGGGAGAGTCGAGCAGTACTTC. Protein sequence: CSVAASGRVEQYF.

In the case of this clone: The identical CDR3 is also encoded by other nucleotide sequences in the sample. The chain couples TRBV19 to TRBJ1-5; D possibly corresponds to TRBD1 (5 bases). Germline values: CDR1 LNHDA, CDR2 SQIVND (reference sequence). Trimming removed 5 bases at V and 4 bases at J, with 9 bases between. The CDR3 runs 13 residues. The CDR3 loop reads CASSGTGNQPQHF. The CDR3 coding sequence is TGTGCCAGTAGTGGGACGGGGAATCAGCCCCAGCATTTT. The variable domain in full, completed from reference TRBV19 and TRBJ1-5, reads DGGITQSPKYLFRKEGQNVTLSCEQNLNHDAMYWYRQDPGQGLRLIYYSQIVNDFQKGDIAEGYSVSREKKESFPLTVTSAQKNPTAFYLCASSGTGNQPQHFGDGTRLSIL.

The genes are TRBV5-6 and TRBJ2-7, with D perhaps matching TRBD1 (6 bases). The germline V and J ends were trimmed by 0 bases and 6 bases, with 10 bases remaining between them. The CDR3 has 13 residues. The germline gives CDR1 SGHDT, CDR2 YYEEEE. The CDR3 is CASSLDRAGEQYF. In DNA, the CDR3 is TGTGCCAGCAGCTTGGACAGGGCAGGCGAGCAGTACTTC.

CDR3: CASSRSTAWAPQETQYF. CDR3 bases: TGTGCCAGCAGCCGCTCGACGGCTTGGGCACCTCAAGAGACCCAGTACTTC. The chain has TRBV14 and TRBJ2-5; no firm D call. Trimming cost V 4 bases and J 2 bases, with 20 bases left between them. This CDR3 comprises 17 residues. CDR1 SGHDN and CDR2 FVKESK come from the germline V gene. Based on the CDR3 plus reference TRBV14 and TRBJ2-5, the full variable domain is EAGVTQFPSHSVIEKGQTVTLRCDPISGHDNLYWYRRVMGKEIKFLLHFVKESKQDESGMPNNRFLAERTGGTYSTLKVQPAELEDSGVYFCASSRSTAWAPQETQYFGPGTRLLVL.

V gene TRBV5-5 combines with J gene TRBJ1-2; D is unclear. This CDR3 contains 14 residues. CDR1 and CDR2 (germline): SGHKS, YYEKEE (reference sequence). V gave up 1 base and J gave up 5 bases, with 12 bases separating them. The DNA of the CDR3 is TGTGCCAGCAGCTTGATAACAAGTGGGTATGGCTACACCTTC. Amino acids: CASSLITSGYGYTF.

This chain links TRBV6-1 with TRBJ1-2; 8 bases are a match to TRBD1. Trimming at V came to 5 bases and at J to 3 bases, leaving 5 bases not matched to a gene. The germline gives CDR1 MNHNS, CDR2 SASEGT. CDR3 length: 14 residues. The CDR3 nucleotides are TGTGCCAGCAGTCGACAGGGGCCCTACTATGGCTACACCTTC. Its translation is CASSRQGPYYGYTF.